The text below deals with one T cell receptor (beta chain). TCRdb processed the RT-PCR reads anew with MiXCR; each CDR3 protein has one entry. The table lists 900,000 to 1,000,000 distinct CDR3 sequences, roughly 18% of them singletons. This sample is drawn from a study of patients and donors after allogeneic stem cell transplantation. The CDR3 covers 15 residues. Germline V gives CDR1 DFQATT, CDR2 SNEGSKA (reference sequence). V shed 4 bases, J shed 2 bases, and the junction held 10 bases outside the gene matches. Input material: blood, either unsorted or a sorted T cell fraction (not recorded which). The rearrangement links TRBV20-1 to TRBJ2-5; 7 bases are shared with TRBD2. The receptor was isolated from a human donor who was either an allogeneic HSCT recipient or a stem cell or donor lymphocyte infusion donor (not recorded which). It is not recorded whose cells these are; they may come from a transplant donor. The CDR3 nucleotides are TGCAGTGCTATCGAAAGACTAGCTGAACAAGAGACCCAGTACTTC. It codes for CSAIERLAEQETQYF.